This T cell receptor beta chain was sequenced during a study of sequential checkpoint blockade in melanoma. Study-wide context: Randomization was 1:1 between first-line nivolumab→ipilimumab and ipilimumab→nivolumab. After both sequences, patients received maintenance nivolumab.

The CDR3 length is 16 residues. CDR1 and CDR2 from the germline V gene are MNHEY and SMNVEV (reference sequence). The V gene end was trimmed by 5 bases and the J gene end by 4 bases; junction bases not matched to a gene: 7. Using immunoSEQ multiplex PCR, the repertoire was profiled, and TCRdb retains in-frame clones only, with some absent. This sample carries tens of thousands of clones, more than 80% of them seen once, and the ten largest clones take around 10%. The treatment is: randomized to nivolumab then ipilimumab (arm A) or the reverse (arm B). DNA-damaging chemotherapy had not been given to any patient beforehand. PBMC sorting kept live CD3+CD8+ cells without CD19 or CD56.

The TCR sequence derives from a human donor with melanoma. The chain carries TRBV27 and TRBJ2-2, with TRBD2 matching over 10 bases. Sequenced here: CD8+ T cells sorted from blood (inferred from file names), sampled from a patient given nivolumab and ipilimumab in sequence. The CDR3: CASSPVAGGGTGELFF. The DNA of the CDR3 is TGTGCCAGCAGTCCGGTAGCGGGAGGCGGCACCGGGGAGCTGTTTTTT.